Listed here is a single T cell receptor (beta chain). The record originates from a study of T cells after yellow fever vaccination. Whole-study results and caveats: Clones from primary vaccination mostly reappeared after the booster (about 97% CD4, approximately 88% CD8).

The germline CDR1 and CDR2 sequences are MNHEY and SVGEGT. The germline V and J ends were trimmed by 0 bases and 9 bases, with 12 bases remaining between them. CDR3 length equals 14 residues. TCRdb ran MiXCR on the 5' RACE reads and lists one entry per CDR3 protein. The table shows more than 65,000 distinct CDR3 sequences, with about an eighth occurring only once. Specimen: CD8+ T cells not binding an NS4B(214-222) dextramer, sorted from PBMCs, collected more than 20 days after the first yellow fever vaccination. The chain couples TRBV6-2 or TRBV6-3 to TRBJ1-3, with D maybe TRBD1 (5 bases). The sequence was obtained from a young man who received the YFV17D yellow fever vaccine. The CDR3 DNA reads as TGTGCCAGCAGTTACTCGGGGCCCGCCAGCACCATATATTTT. Translation gives CASSYSGPASTIYF.